Listed here are 5 T cell receptor beta chains from one sample, sequenced in a study of T cell responses to AZD1222 COVID-19 vaccine. Sequencing used immunoSEQ multiplex PCR; TCRdb keeps in-frame clones, though not all of them. The data contain about 150,000 clones, roughly 90% of them singletons. Sequencing was performed on peripheral blood, taken on day 0 of AZD1222 vaccination. The receptors come from an adult in good health.

This chain uses TRBV4-1 with TRBJ1-1, with D possibly TRBD1 on 6 matching bases. V lost 1 base to trimming and J lost 7 bases, with 10 bases between them. CDR1 and CDR2 (germline): MGHRA, YSYEKL. The CDR3 is 13 amino acids. As DNA, the CDR3 is TGCGCCAGCAGCCAAGGAACAGGGCTTGAAGCTTTCTTT. This encodes CASSQGTGLEAFF.

This clone was observed a few times. The chain uses TRBV15 and TRBJ2-7, with 8 bases aligning to TRBD1. The junction had 5 bases not matched to a gene; V was cut back by 5 bases and J by 2 bases. Looked up from germline, CDR1 is LNHNV and CDR2 is YYDKDF (reference sequence). This CDR3 contains 14 residues. The CDR3 DNA is TGTGCCACCAGCCTCAGGACAGGGACCTACGAGCAGTACTTC. It codes for CATSLRTGTYEQYF. Based on the CDR3 plus reference TRBV15 and TRBJ2-7, the full variable domain is DAMVIQNPRYQVTQFGKPVTLSCSQTLNHNVMYWYQQKSSQAPKLLFHYYDKDFNNEADTPDNFQSRRPNTSFCFLDIRSPGLGDTAMYLCATSLRTGTYEQYFGPGTRLTVT.

This clone was recorded only once. The rearrangement uses TRBV5-4 and TRBJ1-2, with 8 bases fitting TRBD1. From germline, CDR1 is SGHNT and CDR2 YYREEE (reference sequence). J lost 2 bases, V lost 0 bases, and 6 bases had no gene match. CDR3 length: 16 amino acids. The CDR3, as DNA: TGTGCCAGCAGCTTGGGATCGCGGGACAGGAACTATGGCTACACCTTC. Translated, it gives CASSLGSRDRNYGYTF.

This chain links TRBV5-4 with TRBJ2-7, with D tentatively TRBD1 or TRBD2 (6 bases each). Trimming took off 6 bases at V and 0 bases at J, with 13 bases between the two ends. Germline values: CDR1 SGHNT, CDR2 YYREEE (reference sequence). The CDR3 is 14 amino acids. The DNA for the CDR3 is TGTGCCAGCAAGGGGGGCTTTAGCTCCTACGAGCAGTACTTC. Its protein is CASKGGFSSYEQYF.

V gene TRBV4-2 combines with J gene TRBJ2-1; no firm D call. The CDR3 length is 12 residues. Per the germline V gene, CDR1 is LGHNA and CDR2 is YNFKEQ. Trimming stripped 0 bases from V and 7 bases from J, with 4 bases between. The CDR3 here is CASSQDLNEQFF. Here the CDR3 DNA reads TGTGCCAGCAGCCAAGATCTAAATGAGCAGTTCTTC.